This T cell receptor (beta chain) came from a study of regulatory T cells in long-lasting Graves disease. Across the whole study: Antithyroid drug exposure in newly diagnosed Graves' patients had lasted under 3 months.

Time point described: newly diagnosed GD, antithyroid drugs for less than 3 months. The TCR library was made from RNA extracted from PBMCs. American Thyroid Association guidelines served as the basis for diagnosing Graves' disease. Assembly of TCR beta libraries relied on iRepertoire HTBI primers together with Arm-PCR of CDR3 regions. Each CDR3 protein is one row after TCRdb ran MiXCR on the multiplex PCR reads. The sample yields fewer than 450,000 distinct CDR3 sequences, 15% seen once. The germline V gene has CDR1 SGHRS and CDR2 YFSETQ. With 2 bases removed from V and 0 bases from J, the gap between germline ends came to 6 bases. The CDR3 spans 15 residues. These data were also reused for a study on T cells in Graves' hyperthyroidism and ophthalmopathy. That source notes: Most thyroid clonotypes expanded above 0.001 appeared in blood too.

The receptor was isolated from a woman between 40 and 50 years old with Graves disease. The sample here was peripheral blood mononuclear cells (PBMCs), taken at new diagnosis, from a patient treated with antithyroid drugs. The rearrangement uses TRBV5-1 and TRBJ2-6; D remains unclear. The CDR3 loop is CASSFSGSGANVLTF. The CDR3, as DNA: TGCGCCAGCAGCTTTTCCGGCTCTGGGGCCAACGTCCTGACTTTC.